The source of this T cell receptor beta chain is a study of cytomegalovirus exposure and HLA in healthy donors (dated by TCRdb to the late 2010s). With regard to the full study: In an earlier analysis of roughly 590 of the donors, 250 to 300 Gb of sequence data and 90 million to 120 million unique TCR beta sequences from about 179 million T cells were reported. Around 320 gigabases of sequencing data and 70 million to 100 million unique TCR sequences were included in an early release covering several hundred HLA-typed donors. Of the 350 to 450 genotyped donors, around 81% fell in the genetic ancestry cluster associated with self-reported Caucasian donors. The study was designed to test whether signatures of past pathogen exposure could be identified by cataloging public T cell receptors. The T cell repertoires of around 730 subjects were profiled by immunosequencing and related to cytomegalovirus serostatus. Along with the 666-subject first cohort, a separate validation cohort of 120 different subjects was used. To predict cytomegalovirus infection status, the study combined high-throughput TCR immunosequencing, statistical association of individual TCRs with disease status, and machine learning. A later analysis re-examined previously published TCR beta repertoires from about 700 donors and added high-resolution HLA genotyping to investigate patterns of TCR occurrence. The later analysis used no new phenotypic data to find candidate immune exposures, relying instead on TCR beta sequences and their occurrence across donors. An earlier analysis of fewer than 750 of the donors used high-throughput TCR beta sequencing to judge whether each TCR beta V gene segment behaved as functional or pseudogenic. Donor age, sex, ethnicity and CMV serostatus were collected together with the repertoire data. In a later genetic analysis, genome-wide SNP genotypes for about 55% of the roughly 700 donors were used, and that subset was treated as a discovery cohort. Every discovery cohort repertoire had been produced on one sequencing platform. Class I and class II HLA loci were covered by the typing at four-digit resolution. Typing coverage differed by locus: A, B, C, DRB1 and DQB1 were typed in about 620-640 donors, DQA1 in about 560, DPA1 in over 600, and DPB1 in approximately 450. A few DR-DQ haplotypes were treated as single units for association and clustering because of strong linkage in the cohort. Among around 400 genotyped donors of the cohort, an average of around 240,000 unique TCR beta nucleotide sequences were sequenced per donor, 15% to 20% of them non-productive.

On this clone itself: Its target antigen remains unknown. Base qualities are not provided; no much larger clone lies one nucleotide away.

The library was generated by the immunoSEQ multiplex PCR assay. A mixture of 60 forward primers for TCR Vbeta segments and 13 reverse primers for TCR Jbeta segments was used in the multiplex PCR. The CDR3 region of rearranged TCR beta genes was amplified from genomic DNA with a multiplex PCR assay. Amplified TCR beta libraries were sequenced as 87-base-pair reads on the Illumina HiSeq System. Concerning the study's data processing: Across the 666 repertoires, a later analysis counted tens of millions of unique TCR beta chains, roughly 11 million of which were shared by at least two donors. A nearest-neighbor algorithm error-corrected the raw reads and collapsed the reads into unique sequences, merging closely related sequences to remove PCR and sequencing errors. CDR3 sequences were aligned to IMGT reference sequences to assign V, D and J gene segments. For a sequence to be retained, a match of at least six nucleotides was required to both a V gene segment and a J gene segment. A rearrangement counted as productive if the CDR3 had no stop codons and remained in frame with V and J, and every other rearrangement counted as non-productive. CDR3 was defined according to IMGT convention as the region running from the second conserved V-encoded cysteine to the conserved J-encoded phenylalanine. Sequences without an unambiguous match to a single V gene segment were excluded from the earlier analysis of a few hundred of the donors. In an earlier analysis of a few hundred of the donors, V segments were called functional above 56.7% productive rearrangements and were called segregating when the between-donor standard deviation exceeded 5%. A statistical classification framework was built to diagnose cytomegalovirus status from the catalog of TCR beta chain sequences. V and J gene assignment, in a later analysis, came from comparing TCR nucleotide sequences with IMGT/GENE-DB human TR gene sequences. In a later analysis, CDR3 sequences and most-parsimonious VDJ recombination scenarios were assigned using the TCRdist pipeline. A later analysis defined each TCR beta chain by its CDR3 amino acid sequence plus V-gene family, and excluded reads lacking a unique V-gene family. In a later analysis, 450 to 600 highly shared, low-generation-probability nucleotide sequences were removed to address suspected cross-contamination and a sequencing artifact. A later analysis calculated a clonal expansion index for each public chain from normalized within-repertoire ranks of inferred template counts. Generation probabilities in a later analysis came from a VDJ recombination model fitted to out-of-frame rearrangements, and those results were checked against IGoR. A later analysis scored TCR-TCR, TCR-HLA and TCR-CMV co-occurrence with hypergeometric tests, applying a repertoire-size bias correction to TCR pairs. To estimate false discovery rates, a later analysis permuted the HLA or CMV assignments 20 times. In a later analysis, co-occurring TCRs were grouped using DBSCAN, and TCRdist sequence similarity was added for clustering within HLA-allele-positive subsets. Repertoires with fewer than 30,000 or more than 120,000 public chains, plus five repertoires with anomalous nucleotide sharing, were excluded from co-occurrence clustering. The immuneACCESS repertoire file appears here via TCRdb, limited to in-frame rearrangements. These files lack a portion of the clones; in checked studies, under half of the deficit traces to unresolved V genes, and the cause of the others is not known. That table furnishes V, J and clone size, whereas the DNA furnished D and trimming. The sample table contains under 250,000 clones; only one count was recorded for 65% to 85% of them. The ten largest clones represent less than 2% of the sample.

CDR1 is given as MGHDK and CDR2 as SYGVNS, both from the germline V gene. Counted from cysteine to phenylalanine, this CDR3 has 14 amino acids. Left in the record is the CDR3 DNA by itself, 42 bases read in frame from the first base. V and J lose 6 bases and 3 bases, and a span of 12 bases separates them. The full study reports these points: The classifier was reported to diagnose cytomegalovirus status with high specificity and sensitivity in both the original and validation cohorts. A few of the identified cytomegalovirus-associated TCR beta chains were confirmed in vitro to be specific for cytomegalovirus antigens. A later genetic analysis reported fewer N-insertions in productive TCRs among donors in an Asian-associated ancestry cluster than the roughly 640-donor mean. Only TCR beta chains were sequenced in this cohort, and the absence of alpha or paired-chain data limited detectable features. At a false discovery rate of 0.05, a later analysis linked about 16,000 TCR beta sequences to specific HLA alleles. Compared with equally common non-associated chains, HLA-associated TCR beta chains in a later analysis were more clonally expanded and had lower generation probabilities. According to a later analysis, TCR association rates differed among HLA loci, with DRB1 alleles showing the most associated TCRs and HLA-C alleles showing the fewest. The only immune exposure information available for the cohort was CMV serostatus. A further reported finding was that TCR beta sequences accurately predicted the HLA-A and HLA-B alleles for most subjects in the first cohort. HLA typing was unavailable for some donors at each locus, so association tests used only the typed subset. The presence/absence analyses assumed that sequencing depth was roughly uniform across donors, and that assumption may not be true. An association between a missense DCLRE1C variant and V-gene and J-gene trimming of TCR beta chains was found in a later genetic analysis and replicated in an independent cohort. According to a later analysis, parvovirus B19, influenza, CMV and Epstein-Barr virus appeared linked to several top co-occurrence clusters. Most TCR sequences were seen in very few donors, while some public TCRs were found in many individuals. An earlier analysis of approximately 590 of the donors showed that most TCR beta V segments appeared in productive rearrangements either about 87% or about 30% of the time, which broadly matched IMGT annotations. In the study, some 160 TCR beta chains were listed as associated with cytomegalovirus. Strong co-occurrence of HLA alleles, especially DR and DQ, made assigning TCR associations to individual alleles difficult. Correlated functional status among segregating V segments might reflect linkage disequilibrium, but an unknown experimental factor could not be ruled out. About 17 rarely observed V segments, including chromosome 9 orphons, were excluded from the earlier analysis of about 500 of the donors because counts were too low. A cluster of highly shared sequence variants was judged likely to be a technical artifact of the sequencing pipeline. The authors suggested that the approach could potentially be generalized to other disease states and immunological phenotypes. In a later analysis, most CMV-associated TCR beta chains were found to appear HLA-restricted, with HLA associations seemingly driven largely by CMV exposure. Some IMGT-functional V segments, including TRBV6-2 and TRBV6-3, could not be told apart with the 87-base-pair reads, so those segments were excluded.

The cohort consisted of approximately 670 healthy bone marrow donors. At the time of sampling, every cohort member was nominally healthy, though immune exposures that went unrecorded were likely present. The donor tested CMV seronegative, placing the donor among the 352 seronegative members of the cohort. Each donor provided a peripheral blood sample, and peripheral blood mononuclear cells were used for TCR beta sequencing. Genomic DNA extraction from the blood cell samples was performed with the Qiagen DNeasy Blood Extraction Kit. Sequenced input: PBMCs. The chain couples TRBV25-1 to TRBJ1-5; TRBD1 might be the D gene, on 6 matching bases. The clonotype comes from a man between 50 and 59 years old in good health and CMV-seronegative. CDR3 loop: CASSRGGVNQPQHF. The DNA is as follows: TGTGCCAGCAGCAGGGGAGGGGTCAATCAGCCCCAGCATTTT.